The clone carrying this TCR beta chain has at least ten counts. Antigen unknown. TCRdb used MiXCR to reprocess the multiplex PCR reads, holding one entry per CDR3 protein. This sample has roughly 70,000 distinct CDR3 sequences, with around 43% found just once. The sample belongs to a study of breast tumors, draining lymph nodes, adjacent tissues. V dropped 6 bases and J dropped 0; count of bases not matched to a gene: 7. Germline lookup yields CDR1 LGHNT and CDR2 FRNRAP. The CDR3 is made up of 16 amino acids. The study's findings and limits: Data fit most tumor T cells coming from lymph node, expanding in tumor.

The sample taken for sequencing was breast tumor tissue. V gene TRBV12-5 combines with J gene TRBJ2-1; 8 bases agree with TRBD1. The receptor was derived from a female donor with breast cancer. Some clones in this sample may be carry-over from other donors' samples. The DNA for the CDR3 is TGTGCTAGTGGCCCGAGGACAGGGAGCTCCTACAATGAGCAGTTCTTC. It specifies CASGPRTGSSYNEQFF. Full variable domain (rest looked up from reference TRBV12-5 and TRBJ2-1): DARVTQTPRHKVTEMGQEVTMRCQPILGHNTVFWYRQTMMQGLELLAYFRNRAPLDDSGMPKDRFSAEMPDATLATLKIQPSEPRDSAVYFCASGPRTGSSYNEQFFGPGTRLTVL.